This passage covers 6 T cell receptor beta chains from one sample sequenced in a study of tumor-infiltrating lymphocytes in primary liver carcinoma. TCR beta cDNA was reverse-transcribed from around 0.55 ug of total RNA. The reaction used a constant-region primer and ProtoScript II reverse transcriptase. Construction of TCR beta libraries relied on three successive nested multiplex PCR rounds employing slightly modified ARM-PCR. Both of the initial two PCR rounds ran for about 11 cycles and employed TRBV1-TRBV30 forward primers alongside a C-beta reverse primer. TCRdb called the multiplex PCR reads again in MiXCR, with one record for every CDR3 protein. The table has roughly 40,000 distinct CDR3 sequences, roughly 75% seen once. Unsorted bulk tissue (roughly 17-33 mg) underwent RNA and DNA co-extraction. The sequenced sample was tumor-adjacent normal liver tissue. The receptors were gathered from a woman younger than 45 with primary liver carcinoma and hepatitis B virus infection.

The chain is built from TRBV24-1 and TRBJ2-1, with D perhaps TRBD2 (6 bases). The CDR3 has 12 amino acids. The germline V gene has CDR1 KGHDR and CDR2 SFDVKD. Trimming left V 5 bases short and J 10 bases short, with 11 bases between. In DNA form, the CDR3 reads TGTGCCACCAGTGCCCCAGGAGGGGAGCAGTTCTTC. It translates to CATSAPGGEQFF.

Of note for this clonotype: This likely comes from a read error, as the CDR3 has no conserved phenylalanine or tryptophan at its end. The DNA is omitted, as the CDR3 cannot be located on it reliably, and the CDR3 follows TCRdb's listing. The chain is built from TRBV5-6 and TRBJ2-2. The CDR3 is 15 amino acids in total, end residues counted. The germline V gene has CDR1 SGHDT and CDR2 YYEEEE. CDR3: CASSLAPSVTGELLV.

The genes are TRBV4-2 and TRBJ2-5; 9 positions match TRBD2. CDR3 size: 16 residues. The J segment lost 5 bases and the V segment lost 4 bases, leaving 11 bases of the junction unmatched. CDR1 is LGHNA and CDR2 is YNFKEQ in the germline V gene. CDR3 loop: CASSRNAGGGAETQYF. The CDR3 nucleotides read TGTGCCAGCAGCCGAAACGCGGGAGGGGGGGCTGAGACCCAGTACTTC.

For this clonotype: A much larger clone lies one base from this, so it may be a read error. The chain is built from TRBV7-9 and TRBJ2-3; D is perhaps TRBD2 (6 bases). This CDR3 is built from 15 residues. Germline-derived CDR1 and CDR2 are SEHNR and FQNEAQ (reference sequence). The CDR3 bases are TGTGCCAGCAGCTTTGCGGCAACTAGCACAGATACGCATTATTTT. Translating gives CASSFAATSTDTHYF.

Notes on this clonotype: It may be a read error: a sequence one base away is much more abundant. The CDR3 does not close with the conserved phenylalanine or tryptophan, likely indicating a read error. The chain recombines TRBV6-5 with TRBJ1-2; perhaps TRBD1 as D (5 bases). V shed 5 bases and J shed 8 bases, with 21 bases lying between them. The germline V gene encodes CDR1 MNHEY and CDR2 SVGAGI. The CDR3 sequence is 15 residues long. DNA for the CDR3: TGTGCCAGCAGTAGCGAATCCAGGGCCGCTCGGGGCTACACCTTA. It is translated as CASSSESRAARGYTL.

Comment on this clonotype: At one of its ends the junction is not consistent with the germline gene, which may arise from a read error. V usage is TRBV11-1 and J usage is TRBJ2-7, with D possibly TRBD2 on 5 matching bases. Germline V gene lookup returns CDR1 SGHAT and CDR2 FQDESV (reference sequence). The CDR3 extends over 14 amino acids. Here the CDR3 DNA reads TGCGCCAGCAGCTTAGCGAGGGCCTTCTACGAGCAGTACTTC. Encoded protein: CASSLARAFYEQYF.